This T cell receptor beta chain derives from a study of early T cells in non-severe SARS-CoV-2 infection. General study findings and limits: VDJdb matches were skewed toward anti-spike CD8 T cell responses.

This clonotype was found a few times. Its cognate antigen is unknown. Attachment of unique molecular identifiers was made to individual cDNA molecules. Each CDR3 protein gets one entry after TCRdb re-called the 5' RACE reads with MiXCR. The sample holds 95,000 to 120,000 distinct CDR3 sequences, roughly 12% seen once. Germline V gene lookup returns CDR1 SNHLY and CDR2 FYNNEI. This CDR3 is 15 amino acids long. V was pared by 6 bases and J by 7 bases, with 8 bases of the junction left unmatched. The TCR sequence derives from an adult who was a healthcare worker with PCR-confirmed SARS-CoV-2 infection or an uninfected control (not recorded which). The sequenced material came from whole blood. The chain uses TRBV2 and TRBJ2-2, with 10 bases identical to TRBD2. CDR3 nucleotide sequence: TGTGCCAGCAGGGACCTAGCGGGAGTTTTCGGGGAGCTGTTTTTT. Encoded protein: CASRDLAGVFGELFF.